The 22 T cell receptor beta chains below were found in one sample sequenced in a study of cytomegalovirus exposure and HLA in healthy donors. Vbeta (60) and Jbeta (13) primers were used in the PCR. The repertoire was sequenced with immunoSEQ multiplex PCR; TCRdb's copy has only in-frame clones and lacks some. The table has about 130,000 clones, around 85% seen once. The specimen was PBMCs. All receptors come from a woman aged 25 to 39 in good health and CMV-seropositive.

This clone has more than one count but fewer than ten. V and J are TRBV28 and TRBJ1-5; TRBD1 matches 8 bases. This CDR3 has 13 residues. Germline assignment: CDR1 MDHEN and CDR2 SYDVKM. V was pared by 7 bases and J by 4 bases, with 3 bases of the junction left unmatched. CDR3 protein: CASKRTGNQPQHF. CDR3 DNA sequence: TGTGCCAGCAAGAGGACAGGGAATCAGCCCCAGCATTTT.

This rearrangement joins TRBV27 to TRBJ1-5, with no clear D. Trimming left V 6 bases short and J 9 bases short, with 3 bases between. Germline V gene lookup returns CDR1 MNHEY and CDR2 SMNVEV (reference sequence). This CDR3 has 9 residues. The CDR3 is CASSRPQHF. The DNA for the CDR3 is TGTGCCAGCAGCAGGCCCCAGCATTTT.

DNA of the CDR3: TGTGCCAGCAGTGCCATCTTTTCCCGGGACATACGGCGTCCTACGCAGTATTTT. As protein: CASSAIFSRDIRRPTQYF. The chain couples TRBV2 to TRBJ2-3; TRBD1 might be the D (6 bases). Germline values: CDR1 SNHLY, CDR2 FYNNEI. V was cut by 4 bases and J by 8 bases, with 28 bases left in between. The CDR3 runs to 18 residues.

The rearrangement links TRBV2 to TRBJ1-5, with D perhaps TRBD1 (6 bases). Trimming took 1 base from V and 5 from J, leaving 12 bases between them. Per the germline V gene, CDR1 is SNHLY and CDR2 is FYNNEI. The CDR3 extends over 15 amino acids. The CDR3 DNA follows: TGTGCCAGCAGTGAAGGGGGCGGGGGCCATCAGCCCCAGCATTTT. It encodes CASSEGGGGHQPQHF.

The V call is TRBV11-3, the J call TRBJ1-3, with D unclear. V was cut by 1 base and J by 0 bases, with 13 bases left in between. Germline V gene lookup returns CDR1 SGHNT and CDR2 YENEEA. There are 17 residues in the CDR3. CDR3 protein: CASSLGSGDSSGNTIYF. CDR3 nucleotides: TGTGCCAGCAGCTTAGGGTCTGGAGACTCCTCTGGAAACACCATATATTTT.

The rearrangement uses TRBV27 and TRBJ2-7, with TRBD1 matching 9 bases. Trimming removed 7 bases from V and 3 bases from J; junction bases left unmatched: 7. Germline lookup yields CDR1 MNHEY and CDR2 SMNVEV (reference sequence). This CDR3 spans 14 amino acids. The CDR3 bases are TGTGCCAGCAAAAACAGGGGGCTGGACTACGAGCAGTACTTC. Translation: CASKNRGLDYEQYF.

A single count supports this clone. The chain has TRBV9 and TRBJ2-2; TRBD1 matches at 7 bases. The CDR3 extends over 13 amino acids. The V gene's germline CDR1 is SGDLS and CDR2 YYNGEE. Germline trimming cut 8 bases from V and 4 bases from J; bases unmatched to any gene: 5. CDR3 DNA sequence: TGTGCCAGTTCCCCAGGGGGCACCGGGGAGCTGTTTTTT. It specifies CASSPGGTGELFF.

This chain links TRBV4-1 with TRBJ2-5; D gene unclear. This CDR3 comprises 13 residues. Deletions cut 2 bases from V and 5 bases from J, with 9 bases between. Germline V gene data show CDR1 as MGHRA and CDR2 as YSYEKL. CDR3 bases: TGCGCCAGCAGCCAATTTTCCGGGGAGACCCAGTACTTC. This gives the protein CASSQFSGETQYF.

The chain carries TRBV5-1 and TRBJ2-7, with unresolved D. CDR1 and CDR2 (germline): SGHRS, YFSETQ. The CDR3 totals 15 residues. Trimming left V 4 bases short and J 1 base short, with 15 bases between. CDR3 protein: CASSLSSVPSYEQYF. The CDR3 DNA reads TGCGCCAGCAGCCTTTCGAGCGTGCCGTCCTACGAGCAGTACTTC.

The genes are TRBV2 and TRBJ1-1; the match to TRBD1 covers 9 bases. The CDR3 has 14 amino acids. CDR1 and CDR2 from the germline V gene are SNHLY and FYNNEI. Germline trimming cut 5 bases from V and 5 bases from J; bases unmatched to any gene: 6. The CDR3 sequence is CASSWTGVLTEAFF. CDR3 DNA sequence: TGTGCCAGCAGTTGGACAGGGGTCTTAACTGAAGCTTTCTTT.

The chain carries TRBV7-3 and TRBJ2-1; 8 bases are a match to TRBD2. The CDR3 loop spans 16 amino acids. CDR1 and CDR2 from the germline V gene are SGHTA and FQGTGA. Trimming cost V 4 bases and J 1 base; bases outside gene matches: 6. The CDR3 DNA sequence: TGTGCCAGCAGCTCCGGACTAGCCCTATCCTACAATGAGCAGTTCTTC. Protein: CASSSGLALSYNEQFF.

The gene calls are TRBV7-3 and TRBJ2-1; 10 bases line up with TRBD2. Germline CDR1 reads SGHTA; CDR2 reads FQGTGA. The CDR3 spans 14 residues. After removal of 2 bases from V and 7 bases from J, the junction contained 2 bases not matched to a gene. This CDR3 reads CASSLSAGGNEQFF. The CDR3 nucleotides are TGTGCCAGCAGCTTATCAGCGGGAGGGAATGAGCAGTTCTTC.

The chain links TRBV18 to TRBJ2-1; 7 positions agree with TRBD2. With V trimmed by 2 bases and J by 5 bases, 0 bases remained unmatched. The CDR3 is 13 residues long. CDR1 and CDR2 from the germline V gene are KGHSH and LQKENI. CDR3 amino acids: CASSPSGDNEQFF. The CDR3 DNA follows: TGTGCCAGCTCACCAAGCGGGGACAATGAGCAGTTCTTC.

This chain links TRBV28 with TRBJ2-7, with TRBD2 identical over 12 bases. Per the germline V gene, CDR1 is MDHEN and CDR2 is SYDVKM. Losses at the gene ends were 10 bases for V and 4 bases for J; bases not matched to a gene: 11. The CDR3 runs to 15 residues. The CDR3: CATLLLAGGAYEQYF. DNA of the CDR3: TGTGCCACCCTTCTACTAGCGGGGGGAGCTTACGAGCAGTACTTC.

The V and J genes are TRBV5-1 and TRBJ2-3; TRBD2 aligns across 7 bases. The CDR3 has 15 amino acids. Germline CDR1 reads SGHRS; CDR2 reads YFSETQ. V shed 3 bases and J 1 base; nucleotides not matched to a gene: 5. The CDR3 region is CASSSPSGRTDTQYF. The CDR3 nucleotides are TGCGCCAGCAGCTCCCCTAGCGGACGCACAGATACGCAGTATTTT. The entire variable domain, with the rest obtained from reference TRBV5-1 and TRBJ2-3, is as follows: KAGVTQTPRYLIKTRGQQVTLSCSPISGHRSVSWYQQTPGQGLQFLFEYFSETQRNKGNFPGRFSGRQFSNSRSEMNVSTLELGDSALYLCASSSPSGRTDTQYFGPGTRLTVL.

This sequence joins TRBV9 and TRBJ1-6; D might be TRBD1 (5 bases). The germline V gene has CDR1 SGDLS and CDR2 YYNGEE. V dropped 0 bases and J dropped 3 bases, with 13 bases sitting between them. The CDR3 totals 17 residues. The chain's CDR3 is CASSVANDSVYNSPLHF. As DNA, the CDR3 is TGTGCCAGCAGCGTAGCTAACGACAGCGTCTATAATTCACCCCTCCACTTT.

The chain recombines TRBV28 with TRBJ2-3, with 7 bases that match TRBD2. From germline, CDR1 is MDHEN and CDR2 SYDVKM. There are 17 residues in the CDR3. V gave up 5 bases and J gave up 4 bases; unmatched junction bases: 15. The CDR3 sequence is CASSPINWLADADTQYF. CDR3 nucleotides: TGTGCCAGCAGTCCTATTAATTGGCTAGCGGATGCAGATACGCAGTATTTT. Full variable domain (remainder filled in from reference TRBV28 and TRBJ2-3): DVKVTQSSRYLVKRTGEKVFLECVQDMDHENMFWYRQDPGLGLRLIYFSYDVKMKEKGDIPEGYSVSREKKERFSLILESASTNQTSMYLCASSPINWLADADTQYFGPGTRLTVL.

The chain links TRBV15 to TRBJ1-1; no clear D. Germline CDR1 reads LNHNV; CDR2 reads YYDKDF (reference sequence). The CDR3 length is 14 residues. V was clipped by 0 bases and J by 6 bases, with 11 bases between them. Here the CDR3 DNA reads TGTGCCACCAGCAGAGATAGTAGAGGTCCTGAAGCTTTCTTT. The encoded protein is CATSRDSRGPEAFF.

V and J are TRBV29-1 and TRBJ1-4; no clear D. Per the germline V gene, CDR1 is SQVTM and CDR2 is ANQGSEA. The CDR3 has 12 residues. Trimming stripped 4 bases from V and 2 bases from J, with 5 bases between. CDR3 nucleotide sequence: TGCAGCGTTGGAGCGACTAATGAAAAACTGTTTTTT. Translating it yields CSVGATNEKLFF.

There are a few counts of this clone. V gene TRBV5-6 combines with J gene TRBJ1-1; D remains unclear. V gave up 0 bases and J gave up 1 base, with 7 bases separating them. CDR3 length: 14 amino acids. Germline V gene lookup returns CDR1 SGHDT and CDR2 YYEEEE. CDR3 sequence reads: CASSLDAANTEAFF. DNA of the CDR3: TGTGCCAGCAGCTTGGATGCGGCGAACACTGAAGCTTTCTTT.

The V and J genes are TRBV5-1 and TRBJ2-2; possible D gene TRBD1, 5 bases. The V and J ends lost 5 bases and 4 bases respectively, with 12 bases between them. The CDR3 spans 14 residues. Germline V gene sequence: CDR1 SGHRS, CDR2 YFSETQ. The DNA of the CDR3 is TGCGCCAGCAGTGATAGGGGTGCCACCGGGGAGCTGTTTTTT. Encoded protein: CASSDRGATGELFF.

CDR3 in amino acids: CSASSSTEAFF. DNA for the CDR3: TGCAGTGCTAGTTCTTCCACTGAAGCTTTCTTT. The chain combines TRBV20-1 with TRBJ1-1; D gene unclear. V lost 3 bases, J lost 4 bases, and 6 bases lay in between. The CDR3 covers 11 residues. In germline, CDR1 is DFQATT, CDR2 SNEGSKA (reference sequence).